Below are 29 T cell receptor beta chains sequenced from a single sample in a study of graft-versus-host responses after intestinal transplantation. Some clones are missing from TCRdb's copy, which holds only in-frame ones; the method was immunoSEQ multiplex PCR. The sample consists of more than 65,000 clones, around 82% of them appearing once. Antigens of these TCRs are unknown. The input for sequencing was unstimulated CD4+ T cells sorted from spleen or lymph node cells, taken before transplant. The receptors originated from a human donor who was the organ donor for an intestinal transplant.

The chain links TRBV7-9 to TRBJ2-5; no definite D call. Trimming pared 2 bases from V and 3 bases from J, leaving 19 bases between. Germline V gene data show CDR1 as SEHNR and CDR2 as FQNEAQ (reference sequence). This CDR3 has 17 residues. For the CDR3, the DNA is TGTGCCAGCAGCTTATTTAAACACACCGACTTAAAAGAGACCCAGTACTTC. Protein: CASSLFKHTDLKETQYF.

This sequence joins TRBV9 and TRBJ1-3; TRBD1 aligns across 9 bases. The CDR3 is made up of 16 amino acids. CDR1 SGDLS and CDR2 YYNGEE come from the germline V gene. The V segment lost 0 bases and the J segment 5 bases; nucleotides outside the gene matches: 6. CDR3 in DNA: TGTGCCAGCAGCGTAGATGGAGGACAGGGGAGAAACACCATATATTTT. Its protein is CASSVDGGQGRNTIYF.

This sequence joins TRBV4-1 and TRBJ2-2; maybe TRBD2 (6 bases). This CDR3 comprises 15 residues. Germline V lookup: CDR1 MGHRA, CDR2 YSYEKL. Between the trimmed V and J ends, which lost 6 bases and 3 bases, there was a span of 14 bases. CDR3 coding DNA: TGCGCCAGCAGTCTCCGGGACTTGGACACCGGGGAGCTGTTTTTT. Translation gives CASSLRDLDTGELFF.

This clone appeared a single time. V is TRBV9 and J is TRBJ2-1; 11 bases fit TRBD2. This CDR3 comprises 18 residues. The germline CDR1 and CDR2 sequences are SGDLS and YYNGEE. The V and J ends lost 4 bases and 5 bases, in that order; junction bases with no gene match: 14. In nucleotides, the CDR3 is TGTGCCAGCAGCCCCCCCAGGGTAGCGGGGGGGCAGGACAATGAGCAGTTCTTC. As protein: CASSPPRVAGGQDNEQFF.

This sequence joins TRBV30 and TRBJ1-5; D possibly corresponds to TRBD1 (5 bases). This CDR3 is 14 amino acids long. V lost 1 base to trimming and J lost 3 bases, with 10 bases between them. Germline assignment: CDR1 GTSNPN and CDR2 SVGIG (reference sequence). In DNA, the CDR3 is TGTGCCTGGAGTGCCAGGGTTTACAATCAGCCCCAGCATTTT. Translating gives CAWSARVYNQPQHF.

The genes are TRBV19 and TRBJ2-2, with TRBD2 as a possible D gene (7 bases). The CDR3 covers 16 residues. Per germline, CDR1 LNHDA and CDR2 SQIVND (reference sequence). The V end was cut by 7 bases, the J end by 1 base, with 16 bases between. The CDR3 sequence: CASKGGSRLNTGELFF. The DNA for the CDR3 is TGTGCCAGTAAGGGGGGGTCAAGGCTGAACACCGGGGAGCTGTTTTTT. The whole variable domain, remainder taken from reference TRBV19 and TRBJ2-2, is DGGITQSPKYLFRKEGQNVTLSCEQNLNHDAMYWYRQDPGQGLRLIYYSQIVNDFQKGDIAEGYSVSREKKESFPLTVTSAQKNPTAFYLCASKGGSRLNTGELFFGEGSRLTVL.

The J gene is TRBJ2-5, the V gene TRBV18, with TRBD2 identical over 12 bases. This CDR3 is 16 amino acids long. V shed 6 bases, J shed 5 bases, and the junction held 10 bases outside the gene matches. Germline CDR1 and CDR2: KGHSH and LQKENI. This CDR3 reads CASSHGLAGIGETQYF. The CDR3, as DNA: TGTGCCAGCTCCCACGGACTAGCGGGGATCGGGGAGACCCAGTACTTC.

This chain uses TRBV10-1 with TRBJ1-2; D not certain. V lost 5 bases to trimming and J lost 0 bases, with 7 bases between them. Looked up from germline, CDR1 is WNHNN and CDR2 is SYGVQD (reference sequence). This CDR3 is 13 amino acids long. CDR3: CASSPNPNYGYTF. The CDR3, as DNA: TGCGCCAGCAGTCCTAACCCTAACTATGGCTACACCTTC.

This clone was observed once. The rearrangement links TRBV4-3 to TRBJ2-5; D is possibly TRBD2 (6 bases). Germline V gene lookup returns CDR1 LGHNA and CDR2 YSLEER. V shed 1 base and J shed 2 bases, with 11 bases lying between them. This CDR3 comprises 15 residues. CDR3 protein: CASSQGGGKQETQYF. The CDR3 coding sequence is TGCGCCAGCAGCCAAGGAGGCGGGAAGCAAGAGACCCAGTACTTC.

The chain links TRBV6-1 to TRBJ2-3, with D maybe TRBD1 (6 bases). V was shortened by 5 bases and J by 3 bases, with 15 bases between the two germline ends. The CDR3 runs to 15 residues. Germline lookup yields CDR1 MNHNS and CDR2 SASEGT. The DNA for the CDR3 is TGTGCCAGCAGTCTACAGGGTATTATGACAGATACGCAGTATTTT. Its protein product is CASSLQGIMTDTQYF.

The V and J genes are TRBV4-3 and TRBJ2-3; 7 bases agree with TRBD1. Per the germline V gene, CDR1 is LGHNA and CDR2 is YSLEER. Germline trimming cut 1 base from V and 1 base from J; bases unmatched to any gene: 5. The CDR3 extends over 16 amino acids. In DNA, the CDR3 is TGCGCCAGCAGCCAAGCTCGCACAGGGGGCACAGATACGCAGTATTTT. The encoded protein is CASSQARTGGTDTQYF.

The chain recombines TRBV20-1 with TRBJ2-7, with D perhaps TRBD2 (6 bases). Germline CDR1 reads DFQATT; CDR2 reads SNEGSKA (reference sequence). The CDR3 extends over 11 amino acids. The CDR3 spells CSASDGLRFRV. The CDR3 nucleotides read TGCAGTGCTAGTGACGGACTACGATTTAGGGTC.

The chain uses TRBV27 and TRBJ1-2; 11 nucleotides match TRBD1. The CDR3 consists of 15 residues. CDR1 and CDR2 (germline): MNHEY, SMNVEV (reference sequence). V lost 1 base, J lost 7 bases, and 5 bases stayed unmatched. CDR3 DNA sequence: TGTGCCAGCAGTTTATTGGGACAGGGGGGGGGTGGCTACACCTTC. This gives the protein CASSLLGQGGGGYTF.

The rearrangement links TRBV29-1 to TRBJ1-5, with 9 bases matching TRBD1. Germline trimming cut 4 bases from V and 3 bases from J; bases unmatched to any gene: 4. Germline V gene data show CDR1 as SQVTM and CDR2 as ANQGSEA. The CDR3 has 14 residues. CDR3 residues: CSVGTGVYNQPQHF. The DNA for the CDR3 is TGCAGCGTTGGGACAGGGGTGTACAATCAGCCCCAGCATTTT.

J is TRBJ1-5 and V is TRBV30; TRBD1 matches at 9 bases. The CDR3 sequence is 15 residues long. Germline V CDR1 and CDR2: GTSNPN, SVGIG (reference sequence). V was pared by 7 bases and J by 4 bases, with 11 bases of the junction left unmatched. The CDR3 region has the DNA TGTGCCTTACTTTTACAGGGGGCTAGGAATCAGCCCCAGCATTTT. This translates into CALLLQGARNQPQHF. The whole variable domain, remainder taken from reference TRBV30 and TRBJ1-5, is SQTIHQWPATLVQPVGSPLSLECTVEGTSNPNLYWYRQAAGRGLQLLFYSVGIGQISSEVPQNLSASRPQDRQFILSSKKLLLSDSGFYLCALLLQGARNQPQHFGDGTRLSIL.

This clone has just a few counts. The gene calls are TRBV28 and TRBJ1-3, with 12 positions matching TRBD1. This CDR3 contains 18 residues. Germline CDR1 MDHEN, CDR2 SYDVKM. V lost 2 bases, J lost 3 bases, and 8 bases stayed unmatched. The CDR3 reads CASSLSFGTGGYGNTIYF. CDR3 bases: TGTGCCAGCAGTTTAAGTTTTGGGACAGGGGGCTATGGAAACACCATATATTTT.

This rearrangement joins TRBV6-1 to TRBJ2-2, with D perhaps matching TRBD2 (6 bases). This CDR3 region has 13 residues. CDR1 and CDR2 (germline): MNHNS, SASEGT. Trimming stripped 11 bases from V and 5 bases from J, with 15 bases between. CDR3 protein: CALRDRGTGELFF. In DNA, the CDR3 is TGTGCCCTGAGGGACCGGGGGACCGGGGAGCTGTTTTTT.

This sequence joins TRBV28 and TRBJ1-5; D call uncertain. The CDR3 consists of 16 residues. Germline loops: CDR1 MDHEN, CDR2 SYDVKM. Trimming removed 3 bases from V and 6 bases from J, with 18 bases in between. This chain's CDR3 is CASSLPPSAGIQPQHF. In DNA form, the CDR3 reads TGTGCCAGCAGTTTGCCCCCTTCGGCGGGCATTCAGCCCCAGCATTTT.

This clone was seen a handful of times. This rearrangement joins TRBV21-1 to TRBJ2-4; TRBD1 is taken as the D call from the table, unchecked against the DNA. TRBV21-1 is a recognized pseudogene. The CDR3 loop spans 16 amino acids. CDR3 region: CASSKAPRGAKNIQYF. The CDR3 nucleotides read TGTGCCAGCAGCAAAGCGCCCAGGGGAGCCAAAAACATTCAGTACTTC.

The rearrangement links TRBV5-1 to TRBJ1-4; TRBD1 aligns across 7 bases. The ends lost 4 bases at V and 8 bases at J; junction bases unmatched: 17. This CDR3 is 17 amino acids long. Germline V gene sequence: CDR1 SGHRS, CDR2 YFSETQ. The DNA of the CDR3 is TGCGCCAGCAGCGGGGGCAGGGGGAAGGAGAATGAAGAAAAACTGTTTTTT. Translated, it gives CASSGGRGKENEEKLFF.

The genes are TRBV2 and TRBJ1-1; TRBD1 aligns across 7 bases. Germline lookup yields CDR1 SNHLY and CDR2 FYNNEI. The CDR3 totals 16 residues. Trimming cost V 3 bases and J 0 bases; bases outside gene matches: 7. The CDR3 is CASSDATGRMNTEAFF. The CDR3 DNA is TGTGCCAGCAGTGACGCGACAGGGAGAATGAACACTGAAGCTTTCTTT. Based on the CDR3 plus reference TRBV2 and TRBJ1-1, the full variable domain is EPEVTQTPSHQVTQMGQEVILRCVPISNHLYFYWYRQILGQKVEFLVSFYNNEISEKSEIFDDQFSVERPDGSNFTLKIRSTKLEDSAMYFCASSDATGRMNTEAFFGQGTRLTVV.

CDR3 sequence (DNA): TGTGCCATCAGTGAGTCAGAAAGGGCGGGCGAAAAACTGTTTTTT. The encoded protein is CAISESERAGEKLFF. The chain employs TRBV10-3 and TRBJ1-4; unclear D gene. Trimming removed 0 bases at V and 8 bases at J, with 13 bases between. CDR3 length: 15 amino acids. The germline V gene has CDR1 ENHRY and CDR2 SYGVKD.

The V and J genes are TRBV2 and TRBJ1-5; TRBD1 agrees at 8 bases. Germline CDR1 and CDR2: SNHLY and FYNNEI. This CDR3 region has 14 residues. V was pared by 6 bases and J by 6 bases, with 7 bases of the junction left unmatched. The CDR3 reads CASRTGTGGQPQHF. CDR3 sequence (DNA): TGTGCCAGCAGGACCGGGACAGGAGGTCAGCCCCAGCATTTT.

The chain has TRBV19 and TRBJ1-4; unclear D gene. The CDR3 extends over 13 amino acids. V was pared by 5 bases and J by 5 bases, with 9 bases between. CDR1 is LNHDA and CDR2 is SQIVND in the germline V gene (reference sequence). The chain's CDR3 is CASSELTNEKLFF. The CDR3, as DNA: TGTGCCAGTAGTGAGCTGACAAATGAAAAACTGTTTTTT.

The chain links TRBV11-2 to TRBJ2-3; 11 bases fit TRBD2. With 0 bases clipped from V and 2 bases from J, the junction kept 7 bases outside the gene matches. CDR1 and CDR2 from the germline V gene are SGHAT and FQNNGV. This CDR3 region has 18 residues. CDR3 loop: CASSLERLAGFPTDTQYF. The CDR3 DNA sequence: TGTGCCAGCAGCTTAGAAAGACTAGCGGGGTTCCCCACAGATACGCAGTATTTT.

This chain uses TRBV5-1 with TRBJ2-5, with 7 bases aligning to TRBD2. The CDR3 loop spans 16 amino acids. The V and J ends lost 4 bases and 1 base, in that order; junction bases with no gene match: 10. The germline V gene encodes CDR1 SGHRS and CDR2 YFSETQ. CDR3 amino acids: CASSRISAGIQETQYF. DNA of the CDR3: TGCGCCAGCAGCCGAATATCAGCGGGGATCCAAGAGACCCAGTACTTC.

The rearrangement uses TRBV27 and TRBJ2-5; 7 nucleotides line up with TRBD1. The V gene end was trimmed by 4 bases and the J gene end by 2 bases; junction bases not matched to a gene: 4. Germline V gene sequence: CDR1 MNHEY, CDR2 SMNVEV (reference sequence). The CDR3 runs 14 residues. In DNA, the CDR3 is TGTGCCAGCAGTTCTAACAGGGGACAAGAGACCCAGTACTTC. Its protein is CASSSNRGQETQYF.

The rearrangement links TRBV5-6 to TRBJ2-5; a weak D match, TRBD2 (6 bases). Germline V gives CDR1 SGHDT, CDR2 YYEEEE. The V end was cut by 3 bases, the J end by 4 bases, with 10 bases between. This CDR3 comprises 13 residues. The CDR3 spells CASSWDSRETQYF. The CDR3 DNA follows: TGTGCCAGCAGCTGGGACTCCCGAGAGACCCAGTACTTC.

The chain links TRBV6-5 to TRBJ2-1; 8 nucleotides align to TRBD2. With 2 bases clipped from V and 4 bases from J, the junction kept 7 bases outside the gene matches. Germline CDR1 and CDR2: MNHEY and SVGAGI. The CDR3 consists of 16 residues. The CDR3 reads CASSYRPLADYNEQFF. DNA for the CDR3: TGTGCCAGCAGTTACCGGCCACTAGCGGATTACAATGAGCAGTTCTTC.